These 30 T cell receptor beta chains were all obtained from the same sample, sequenced in a study of T cells in Graves' hyperthyroidism and ophthalmopathy. RNA transcripts were the template for amplifying TCR beta CDR3 regions. The TCR CDR3 was amplified in a first-round RT-PCR using the HTBI primer set. TCRdb itself ran the multiplex PCR reads through MiXCR, one entry per CDR3 protein. Of 300,000 to 350,000 distinct CDR3 sequences listed, approximately 15% are singletons. Sequencing used blood. All receptors derive from a man under 40 with Graves' hyperthyroidism.

The chain uses TRBV12-3 or TRBV12-4 and TRBJ2-7; D is possibly TRBD1 (6 bases). The germline V and J ends were trimmed by 6 bases and 3 bases, with 12 bases remaining between them. The CDR3 length is 13 residues. The DNA of the CDR3 is TGTGCCAGCAGGGGGGACAAGGACTACGAGCAGTACTTC. It encodes CASRGDKDYEQYF.

With respect to this clonotype: A read error may be the cause here, since a much bigger clone is one base away. The genes are TRBV7-3 and TRBJ2-7; possible D gene TRBD1, 6 bases. This CDR3 is built from 16 residues. Trimming stripped 6 bases from V and 6 bases from J, with 24 bases between. Germline CDR1 is SGHTA and CDR2 is FQGTGA. The CDR3 nucleotides read TGTGCCAGCAGGGGGGCTATGGGCGGGCCGTTGGGCGAGCAGTACTTC. Protein product: CASRGAMGGPLGEQYF.

This sequence joins TRBV27 and TRBJ2-1, with TRBD1 matching 7 bases. Per germline, CDR1 MNHEY and CDR2 SMNVEV (reference sequence). The V segment lost 4 bases and the J segment 4 bases; nucleotides outside the gene matches: 4. The CDR3 has 14 residues. The CDR3 nucleotides read TGTGCCAGCAGTTCCCGGGACAGATACAATGAGCAGTTCTTC. This gives the protein CASSSRDRYNEQFF.

The chain couples TRBV2 to TRBJ2-3; 10 bases map to TRBD2. The V and J ends lost 4 bases and 6 bases, in that order; junction bases with no gene match: 16. Germline V gene lookup returns CDR1 SNHLY and CDR2 FYNNEI. CDR3 length equals 18 residues. Written as DNA, the CDR3 is TGTGCCAGCAGTGCCTGGGGCGGGGGGCTAGCGGGAGCGGATACGCAGTATTTT. It yields the protein CASSAWGGGLAGADTQYF.

The V call is TRBV13, the J call TRBJ2-7, with a tentative D call TRBD1 (6 bases). The CDR3 consists of 12 residues. Germline V CDR1 and CDR2: PRHDT, FYEKMQ (reference sequence). For the CDR3, the DNA is TGTGCGACAGGCCCATGGAGCTACGAGCAGTACTTC. It yields the protein CATGPWSYEQYF.

This clonotype was observed many times. The rearrangement joins TRBV29-1 to TRBJ2-1; possibly TRBD1 for D (5 bases). From germline, CDR1 is SQVTM and CDR2 ANQGSEA. V was shortened by 7 bases and J by 0 bases, with 10 bases between the two germline ends. The CDR3 is 13 residues long. The CDR3: CSAAGFSYNEQFF. CDR3 bases: TGCAGCGCCGCAGGGTTCTCCTACAATGAGCAGTTCTTC.

Comment on this clonotype: A much larger clone differs from this one at a single base, so this may be a read error. The rearrangement links TRBV20-1 to TRBJ1-6; D is perhaps TRBD1 (5 bases). The CDR3 sequence is 13 residues long. CDR1 is DFQATT and CDR2 is SNEGSKA in the germline V gene (reference sequence). DNA for the CDR3: TGCACTGCTAGGCCCAGGGCAAATTCACCCCTCCACTTT. Residues: CTARPRANSPLHF.

This clonotype showed up just a few times. This chain links TRBV19 with TRBJ1-5; 9 nucleotides agree with TRBD1. The CDR3 has 16 residues. Germline assignment: CDR1 LNHDA and CDR2 SQIVND (reference sequence). The J segment lost 1 base and the V segment lost 9 bases, leaving 10 bases of the junction unmatched. CDR3 sequence: CASRTGAMMSNQPQHF. CDR3 nucleotides: TGTGCCAGCCGGACAGGGGCGATGATGAGCAATCAGCCCCAGCATTTT.

Of note for this clonotype: One end of the junction is discordant with germline, which a read error may explain. The chain is built from TRBV12-5 and TRBJ2-2, with D tentatively TRBD2 (6 bases). The CDR3 is made up of 17 amino acids. Germline V CDR1 and CDR2: LGHNT, FRNRAP. The CDR3 DNA sequence: TGTGCTAGTGGTAACCCGGGACTCAGCTCGTCCACCGGGGAGCCGTTTTTT. Its translation: CASGNPGLSSSTGEPFF.

This clonotype was observed at least ten times. The V call is TRBV30, the J call TRBJ2-3; D may be TRBD1 (5 bases). The CDR3 has 14 amino acids. From germline, CDR1 is GTSNPN and CDR2 SVGIG (reference sequence). The V gene lost 2 bases and the J gene lost 2 bases, with 11 bases spanning the gap. CDR3 DNA: TGTGCCTGGAGTAAGGGGCCTCTCACAGATACGCAGTATTTT. The encoded protein is CAWSKGPLTDTQYF.

This clonotype was counted ten times or more. This sequence joins TRBV5-5 and TRBJ2-7; 8 bases agree with TRBD2. The germline gives CDR1 SGHKS, CDR2 YYEKEE (reference sequence). V lost 5 bases to trimming and J lost 1 base; unmatched junction nucleotides: 2. This CDR3 has 13 amino acids. The CDR3 region is CASRSSGSYEQYF. DNA for the CDR3: TGTGCCAGCAGGTCTAGCGGGTCCTACGAGCAGTACTTC.

V and J are TRBV10-3 and TRBJ2-1; 11 bases agree with TRBD2. V shed 3 bases, J shed 9 bases, and the junction held 4 bases outside the gene matches. Germline CDR1 is ENHRY and CDR2 is SYGVKD. The CDR3 has 14 amino acids. This CDR3 is CAISELAGVSEQFF. The DNA of the CDR3 is TGTGCCATCAGTGAACTAGCGGGAGTTAGTGAGCAGTTCTTC.

Many counts were recorded for this clonotype. V and J are TRBV5-1 and TRBJ1-1, with D maybe TRBD1 (6 bases). The CDR3 sequence is 14 residues long. Between the trimmed V and J ends, which lost 8 bases and 1 base, there was a span of 15 bases. Germline V lookup: CDR1 SGHRS, CDR2 YFSETQ. CDR3 DNA sequence: TGCGCCAGTTACGGGGGGGCGCAGAACACTGAAGCTTTCTTT. Translation gives CASYGGAQNTEAFF.

This clonotype was seen at least ten times. The V call is TRBV5-1, the J call TRBJ1-2; 9 nucleotides match TRBD1. The V segment lost 1 base and the J segment 4 bases; nucleotides outside the gene matches: 5. The CDR3 is made up of 15 amino acids. Per germline, CDR1 SGHRS and CDR2 YFSETQ. The CDR3 DNA reads as TGCGCCAGCAGCTTGACAGGGGGCCTTAGCTATGGCTACACCTTC. It codes for CASSLTGGLSYGYTF.

In its sample, this clonotype was seen many times. This sequence joins TRBV28 and TRBJ2-7; the D is unclear. Between the trimmed V and J ends, which lost 7 bases and 1 base, there was a span of 8 bases. The germline V gene encodes CDR1 MDHEN and CDR2 SYDVKM. The CDR3 is 12 residues long. The CDR3: CASKSGSYEQYF. Written as DNA, the CDR3 is TGTGCCAGCAAGTCGGGTTCCTACGAGCAGTACTTC.

The chain carries TRBV27 and TRBJ2-2; 12 bases map to TRBD2. The V segment lost 4 bases and the J segment 7 bases; nucleotides outside the gene matches: 10. The CDR3 consists of 17 residues. CDR1 and CDR2 (germline): MNHEY, SMNVEV (reference sequence). Here the CDR3 reads CASSSGLAGNKGGELFF. CDR3 DNA sequence: TGTGCCAGCAGTTCCGGACTAGCGGGAAATAAGGGCGGGGAGCTGTTTTTT.

This clonotype was counted only a few times. This chain uses TRBV10-3 with TRBJ2-1, with 11 bases matching TRBD2. The CDR3 is 17 amino acids. CDR1 and CDR2 from the germline V gene are ENHRY and SYGVKD. Trimming removed 6 bases from V and 5 bases from J; junction bases left unmatched: 12. The DNA of the CDR3 is TGTGCCATCAGGGAAACCCCCGGGACTAGCGGAGACAATGAGCAGTTCTTC. Protein: CAIRETPGTSGDNEQFF.

The chain carries TRBV6-1 and TRBJ2-3; 8 bases agree with TRBD2. This CDR3 contains 14 residues. CDR1 is MNHNS, CDR2 SASEGT, per germline. In DNA, the CDR3 is TGTGCGGGCACTAGCGGCAGGGAGACAGATACGCAGTATTTT. It codes for CAGTSGRETDTQYF.

This clonotype has at least ten counts. The genes are TRBV7-9 and TRBJ2-1; 10 positions agree with TRBD2. Trimming at V came to 4 bases and at J to 5 bases, leaving 11 bases not matched to a gene. The CDR3 runs to 17 residues. The germline CDR1 and CDR2 sequences are SEHNR and FQNEAQ (reference sequence). CDR3 sequence: CASSSREALAGDNEQFF. The CDR3 DNA sequence: TGTGCCAGCAGCTCCAGAGAGGCGCTAGCGGGAGACAATGAGCAGTTCTTC.

V gene TRBV5-5 combines with J gene TRBJ2-5; TRBD1 is a possible D gene (6 bases). Per the germline V gene, CDR1 is SGHKS and CDR2 is YYEKEE (reference sequence). This CDR3 is 17 amino acids long. Trimming stripped 4 bases from V and 5 bases from J, with 24 bases between. Here the CDR3 reads CASSANYPDDRKETQYF. The CDR3 DNA sequence: TGTGCCAGCAGCGCAAATTATCCGGATGACAGGAAGGAGACCCAGTACTTC.

Ten or more counts support this clonotype. J is TRBJ2-7 and V is TRBV6-1; TRBD2 matches at 12 bases. The ends lost 6 bases at V and 4 bases at J; junction bases unmatched: 1. This CDR3 has 13 residues. In germline, CDR1 is MNHNS, CDR2 SASEGT. CDR3 sequence (DNA): TGTGCCAGCAGAGGACTAGCGGGGTACGAGCAGTACTTC. Protein: CASRGLAGYEQYF.

In its sample, this clonotype was seen many times. The chain has TRBV4-1 and TRBJ2-1; 7 bases fit TRBD2. CDR1 MGHRA and CDR2 YSYEKL come from the germline V gene. The CDR3 sequence is 16 residues long. After removal of 4 bases from V and 7 bases from J, the junction contained 13 bases not matched to a gene. The CDR3: CASSPFESGTQNEQFF. CDR3 nucleotide sequence: TGCGCCAGCAGCCCATTCGAGAGCGGGACGCAGAATGAGCAGTTCTTC.

There are many counts of this clonotype. The genes are TRBV11-2 and TRBJ2-5, with 13 bases aligning to TRBD2. The CDR3 loop spans 19 amino acids. The ends lost 5 bases at V and 2 bases at J; junction bases unmatched: 14. The germline V gene encodes CDR1 SGHAT and CDR2 FQNNGV. DNA for the CDR3: TGTGCCAGCAGCCGCGGGACTAGCGGGGCGACAAAACCTCAAGAGACCCAGTACTTC. Its translation: CASSRGTSGATKPQETQYF.

This clonotype was recorded many times. The chain employs TRBV10-3 and TRBJ2-7; possible D gene TRBD1, 6 bases. This CDR3 contains 18 residues. Looked up from germline, CDR1 is ENHRY and CDR2 is SYGVKD. The germline V and J ends were trimmed by 4 bases and 0 bases, with 22 bases remaining between them. The CDR3 sequence: CAISGPPYAGANSYEQYF. DNA of the CDR3: TGTGCCATCAGTGGGCCTCCTTACGCAGGGGCGAACTCCTACGAGCAGTACTTC.

The V and J genes are TRBV27 and TRBJ1-2; the match to TRBD1 covers 8 bases. With 0 bases clipped from V and 5 bases from J, the junction kept 5 bases outside the gene matches. The length of the CDR3 is 15 residues. Germline CDR1 and CDR2: MNHEY and SMNVEV (reference sequence). The CDR3 loop reads CASSLSGTGTYGYTF. The CDR3 DNA sequence: TGTGCCAGCAGTTTATCGGGGACAGGAACATATGGCTACACCTTC.

This chain links TRBV7-8 with TRBJ1-2; D remains unclear. Per germline, CDR1 SGHVS and CDR2 FQNEAQ. V was trimmed by 5 bases and J by 1 base, leaving 8 bases between them. The CDR3 covers 13 residues. The CDR3: CASSPPNNYGYTF. As DNA, the CDR3 is TGTGCCAGCAGCCCCCCGAATAACTATGGCTACACCTTC.

This clonotype was picked up many times. The chain carries TRBV11-2 and TRBJ2-7; D may be TRBD1 or TRBD2 (5 bases each). Deletions cut 8 bases from V and 1 base from J, with 18 bases between. This CDR3 comprises 15 residues. Per the germline V gene, CDR1 is SGHAT and CDR2 is FQNNGV. The CDR3 bases are TGTGCCAGCGGGGGTGTAGGCAGCATATCCTACGAGCAGTACTTC. Amino acid sequence: CASGGVGSISYEQYF.

In this sample, this clonotype turned up many times. The chain carries TRBV18 and TRBJ2-2; no definite D call. The CDR3 extends over 16 amino acids. V was clipped by 2 bases and J by 1 base, with 11 bases between them. Germline CDR1 is KGHSH and CDR2 is LQKENI. CDR3 sequence reads: CASSPSGRRNTGELFF. In nucleotides, the CDR3 is TGTGCCAGCTCACCATCAGGCAGAAGGAACACCGGGGAGCTGTTTTTT. Full variable domain (rest looked up from reference TRBV18 and TRBJ2-2): NAGVMQNPRHLVRRRGQEARLRCSPMKGHSHVYWYRQLPEEGLKFMVYLQKENIIDESGMPKERFSAEFPKEGPSILRIQQVVRGDSAAYFCASSPSGRRNTGELFFGEGSRLTVL.

The chain recombines TRBV5-6 with TRBJ2-2; weak D call: TRBD1 (6 bases). Per germline, CDR1 SGHDT and CDR2 YYEEEE. The CDR3 consists of 17 residues. V lost 2 bases, J lost 8 bases, and 22 bases lay in between. The CDR3 region is CASSFLNRDGVFGELFF. The CDR3 bases are TGTGCCAGCAGCTTTCTTAACAGGGACGGAGTTTTTGGGGAGCTGTTTTTT.

This clonotype was observed a single time. This clone may be a read error of a much larger clone one base away. The rearrangement joins TRBV7-8 to TRBJ1-2, with D perhaps matching TRBD1 (5 bases). Germline lookup yields CDR1 SGHVS and CDR2 FQNEAQ. The CDR3 covers 14 residues. CDR3 region: CVSSLGVGSYGYTF. The DNA for the CDR3 is TGTGTCAGCAGCTTAGGGGTTGGGAGTTATGGCTACACCTTC.